One and the same sample provided the 29 T cell receptor beta chains below, sequenced in a study of blood T cell repertoires in COVID-19. Sequencing was performed with immunoSEQ multiplex PCR; in TCRdb, only in-frame clones are kept and a portion is missing. The sample shows 250,000 to 300,000 clones, more than 75% of them seen only once. Material for sequencing was PBMCs or T cells enriched from blood (not recorded which). The receptor source for this set is a woman aged 55-69 years in a cohort exposed to, infected with or recovered from COVID-19 (not recorded which).

The V call is TRBV5-4, the J call TRBJ1-3; D call uncertain. V was trimmed by 0 bases and J by 0 bases, leaving 10 bases between them. Looked up from germline, CDR1 is SGHNT and CDR2 is YYREEE (reference sequence). CDR3 size: 16 residues. In nucleotides, the CDR3 is TGTGCCAGCAGCTTGGGGGGAGCCAGCTCTGGAAACACCATATATTTT. Protein sequence: CASSLGGASSGNTIYF.

The table lists this clone with a few counts. V and J are TRBV7-3 and TRBJ2-1; D call uncertain. Germline-derived CDR1 and CDR2 are SGHTA and FQGTGA. Trimming left V 5 bases short and J 0 bases short, with 11 bases between. The CDR3 loop spans 15 amino acids. The CDR3 DNA sequence: TGTGCCAGCAGCCGTGTACCGAGCTCCTACAATGAGCAGTTCTTC. Its protein is CASSRVPSSYNEQFF.

The genes are TRBV13 and TRBJ2-5; 14 bases agree with TRBD2. This CDR3 contains 15 residues. The trim removed 5 bases at V and 5 bases at J, leaving 4 bases unmatched. The germline V gene encodes CDR1 PRHDT and CDR2 FYEKMQ (reference sequence). CDR3: CASSPRLAGGETQYF. The CDR3 DNA reads as TGTGCCAGCAGCCCCCGACTAGCGGGAGGGGAGACCCAGTACTTC.

The rearrangement links TRBV14 to TRBJ2-7, with D perhaps matching TRBD1 (6 bases). CDR3 length: 16 amino acids. Trimming took 4 bases from V and 1 from J, leaving 17 bases between them. Germline CDR1 and CDR2: SGHDN and FVKESK. The CDR3 DNA sequence: TGTGCCAGCAGCCGAACAACAGGGTCCCTATCCTACGAGCAGTACTTC. Protein product: CASSRTTGSLSYEQYF.

This chain links TRBV7-9 with TRBJ2-1; no firm D call. CDR1 is SEHNR and CDR2 is FQNEAQ in the germline V gene (reference sequence). Between the trimmed V and J ends, which lost 5 bases and 0 bases, there was a span of 11 bases. This CDR3 has 15 amino acids. CDR3: CASSPRRSSYNEQFF. CDR3 coding DNA: TGTGCCAGCAGCCCTCGGAGAAGCTCCTACAATGAGCAGTTCTTC.

The chain links TRBV18 to TRBJ2-3; TRBD1 matches at 10 bases. The germline gives CDR1 KGHSH, CDR2 LQKENI. J lost 5 bases, V lost 1 base, and 0 bases had no gene match. This CDR3 comprises 14 residues. CDR3 protein: CASSPRDRGDTQYF. CDR3 DNA sequence: TGTGCCAGCTCACCACGGGACAGGGGAGATACGCAGTATTTT.

This clone has only a few counts. V and J are TRBV28 and TRBJ1-2, with a tentative D call TRBD1 (5 bases). V gave up 5 bases and J gave up 4 bases, with 8 bases separating them. This CDR3 is 12 amino acids long. Per the germline V gene, CDR1 is MDHEN and CDR2 is SYDVKM. CDR3 protein: CASSVRGYGYTF. Here the CDR3 DNA reads TGTGCCAGCAGTGTAAGGGGCTATGGCTACACCTTC.

The table lists this clone with a count of one. CDR3 residues: CASSQVSHEQFF. DNA of the CDR3: TGTGCCAGCAGCCAAGTTAGCCATGAGCAGTTCTTC. This chain connects TRBV3-1 (or the pseudogene TRBV3-2) to TRBJ2-1, with D unclear. Germline loops: CDR1 LGHDT, CDR2 YNNKEL (reference sequence). V lost 1 base and J 8 bases, leaving 6 bases between the germline ends. The CDR3 loop spans 12 amino acids.

The CDR3 reads CASSLVDSYEQYF. Written as DNA, the CDR3 is TGTGCCAGCAGCTTAGTAGACTCCTACGAGCAGTACTTC. V usage is TRBV7-3 and J usage is TRBJ2-7, with D uncertain. V shed 2 bases and J shed 0 bases, with 5 bases lying between them. The CDR3 contains 13 residues. The germline gives CDR1 SGHTA, CDR2 FQGTGA.

This clone was seen a single time. This chain links TRBV25-1 with TRBJ2-4; 8 nucleotides agree with TRBD2. This CDR3 spans 15 amino acids. After removal of 4 bases from V and 9 bases from J, the junction contained 11 bases not matched to a gene. The germline gives CDR1 MGHDK, CDR2 SYGVNS. The CDR3 nucleotides are TGTGCCAGCAGTGTTAGCGGGCGGGGGGCTACCATTCAGTACTTC. It yields the protein CASSVSGRGATIQYF.

The CDR3 spells CASSDSLGLAGTGELFF. The CDR3 region has the DNA TGCGCCAGCAGTGATTCTTTAGGACTAGCGGGCACCGGGGAGCTGTTTTTT. The rearrangement joins TRBV10-1 to TRBJ2-2, with 11 positions matching TRBD2. CDR1 WNHNN and CDR2 SYGVQD come from the germline V gene (reference sequence). Unmatched junction bases numbered 7, after V lost 3 bases and J lost 4 bases. The CDR3 extends over 17 amino acids.

This sequence joins TRBV15 and TRBJ2-6, with a possible D match to TRBD1 (6 bases). Germline V gives CDR1 LNHNV, CDR2 YYDKDF (reference sequence). Trimming shortened V by 0 bases and J by 4 bases, and 10 bases separated the two germline ends. This CDR3 has 16 residues. Here the CDR3 DNA reads TGTGCCACCAGCAGAGAGGCAGGGGCCGGGGCCAACGTCCTGACTTTC. Its protein product is CATSREAGAGANVLTF.

The chain links TRBV5-1 to TRBJ2-3; D is ambiguous. V was clipped by 3 bases and J by 3 bases, with 11 bases between them. The CDR3 runs to 14 residues. Germline V CDR1 and CDR2: SGHRS, YFSETQ. DNA of the CDR3: TGCGCCAGCAGCTCTAACCCGATGACAGATACGCAGTATTTT. It translates to CASSSNPMTDTQYF.

This sequence joins TRBV6-1 and TRBJ1-1, with 10 bases fitting TRBD1. CDR1 is MNHNS and CDR2 is SASEGT in the germline V gene. This CDR3 has 16 residues. With 1 base clipped from V and 5 bases from J, the junction kept 7 bases outside the gene matches. The CDR3 DNA is TGTGCCAGCAGTGAAGATTTAGGACAGGGGGGGACTGAAGCTTTCTTT. Protein product: CASSEDLGQGGTEAFF.

The chain recombines TRBV3-1 (or the pseudogene TRBV3-2) with TRBJ2-5; 9 bases match TRBD2. V was clipped by 7 bases and J by 5 bases; unmatched bases: 11. This CDR3 is built from 15 residues. Germline V CDR1 and CDR2: LGHDT, YNNKEL (reference sequence). CDR3 DNA sequence: TGTGCCAGCACACTCTTGCGGGAGGGCCGGGAGACCCAGTACTTC. This sequence encodes CASTLLREGRETQYF.

This clone was recorded only once. The chain joins TRBV2 to TRBJ1-4; tentatively, D is TRBD1 (6 bases). With 1 base removed from V and 8 bases from J, the gap between germline ends came to 17 bases. The CDR3 totals 16 residues. The germline CDR1 and CDR2 sequences are SNHLY and FYNNEI. Written as DNA, the CDR3 is TGTGCCAGCAGTGAAGTAGCTTTGACAGGCCAGGAAAAACTGTTTTTT. It is translated as CASSEVALTGQEKLFF.

This clone was observed once. The chain carries TRBV7-2 and TRBJ2-2; D uncertain. V lost 1 base to trimming and J lost 1 base, with 10 bases between them. Germline CDR1 reads SGHTA; CDR2 reads FQGNSA. The CDR3 covers 16 residues. The CDR3 nucleotides read TGTGCCAGCAGCTTAGGAGTAGCCTTGAACACCGGGGAGCTGTTTTTT. It translates to CASSLGVALNTGELFF.

This chain connects TRBV5-1 to TRBJ2-2, with TRBD2 as a possible D gene (6 bases). Germline-derived CDR1 and CDR2 are SGHRS and YFSETQ. Trimming removed 0 bases from V and 0 bases from J, with 9 bases in between. The CDR3 consists of 16 residues. CDR3 region: CASSLALAPNTGELFF. The DNA for the CDR3 is TGCGCCAGCAGCTTGGCCCTAGCGCCGAACACCGGGGAGCTGTTTTTT.

The chain links TRBV6-4 to TRBJ1-6; a possible D gene is TRBD1 (5 bases). CDR3 length equals 16 residues. V dropped 5 bases and J dropped 0 bases, with 11 bases sitting between them. CDR1 MRHNA and CDR2 SNTAGT come from the germline V gene. CDR3 bases: TGTGCCAGCAGTACACAGGTTAGCTCCTATAATTCACCCCTCCACTTT. Amino acid sequence: CASSTQVSSYNSPLHF.

This chain links TRBV6-1 with TRBJ1-2, with no clear D. The V gene's germline CDR1 is MNHNS and CDR2 SASEGT. The CDR3 is made up of 15 amino acids. V gave up 0 bases and J gave up 4 bases, with 12 bases separating them. The CDR3 sequence: CASSEANSGVYGYTF. The CDR3 DNA reads TGTGCCAGCAGTGAAGCGAATTCGGGAGTCTATGGCTACACCTTC.

This sequence joins TRBV6-5 and TRBJ1-3, with a tentative D call TRBD1 (6 bases). Germline values: CDR1 MNHEY, CDR2 SVGAGI. This CDR3 is 14 amino acids long. The V end was cut by 6 bases, the J end by 4 bases, with 13 bases between. CDR3 DNA: TGTGCCAGCAGAGAGACAGGAGGAGGAAACACCATATATTTT. Translation: CASRETGGGNTIYF.

V gene TRBV3-1 (or the pseudogene TRBV3-2) combines with J gene TRBJ1-4; 9 nucleotides match TRBD1. Unmatched junction bases numbered 4, after V lost 4 bases and J lost 7 bases. CDR3 length: 14 amino acids. Germline V gene lookup returns CDR1 LGHDT and CDR2 YNNKEL (reference sequence). The CDR3 reads CASSPRDRVEKLFF. DNA for the CDR3: TGTGCCAGCAGCCCCCGGGACAGGGTTGAAAAACTGTTTTTT.

The chain uses TRBV6-4 and TRBJ2-2; TRBD2 matches at 11 bases. Germline V gene lookup returns CDR1 MRHNA and CDR2 SNTAGT. Trimming removed 4 bases from V and 4 bases from J; junction bases left unmatched: 2. The CDR3 is made up of 15 amino acids. The DNA for the CDR3 is TGTGCCAGCAGTGTCACTAGCGGGAGCACCGGGGAGCTGTTTTTT. Translating gives CASSVTSGSTGELFF.

The V and J genes are TRBV28 and TRBJ1-2, with D maybe TRBD1 (6 bases). V was trimmed by 5 bases and J by 7 bases, leaving 23 bases between them. Germline lookup yields CDR1 MDHEN and CDR2 SYDVKM. The CDR3 is made up of 16 amino acids. CDR3 amino acids: CASSLSWAQGVGGYTF. The CDR3 nucleotides read TGTGCCAGCAGTCTCTCCTGGGCACAGGGTGTGGGTGGCTACACCTTC.

Only a few counts were recorded for this clone. The chain recombines TRBV28 with TRBJ1-5; D is unclear. The CDR3 runs 13 residues. Germline CDR1 MDHEN, CDR2 SYDVKM. Trimming shortened V by 5 bases and J by 11 bases, and 16 bases separated the two germline ends. This chain's CDR3 is CASSPQVPPAQHF. DNA for the CDR3: TGTGCCAGCAGTCCTCAGGTCCCCCCAGCCCAGCATTTT.

This clone was counted a few times. The chain is built from TRBV30 and TRBJ2-1; 10 nucleotides match TRBD2. V was clipped by 2 bases and J by 5 bases; unmatched bases: 9. The CDR3 loop spans 16 amino acids. Germline loops: CDR1 GTSNPN, CDR2 SVGIG (reference sequence). The CDR3 loop is CAWSSGRTSGHNEQFF. CDR3 in DNA: TGTGCCTGGAGTAGCGGTAGGACTAGCGGACACAATGAGCAGTTCTTC.

The V gene is TRBV7-3, the J gene TRBJ2-1, with 10 positions matching TRBD2. Germline loops: CDR1 SGHTA, CDR2 FQGTGA. V trimming: 5 bases; J trimming: 2 bases; junction bases outside the gene matches: 6. CDR3 size: 16 residues. The CDR3 here is CASSRGGTSAYNEQFF. The CDR3, as DNA: TGTGCCAGCAGCCGAGGAGGGACTAGCGCCTACAATGAGCAGTTCTTC.

The gene calls are TRBV10-1 and TRBJ2-7, with 11 bases identical to TRBD2. The V and J ends lost 5 bases and 0 bases, in that order; junction bases with no gene match: 3. CDR1 is WNHNN, CDR2 SYGVQD, per germline (reference sequence). This CDR3 spans 15 amino acids. CDR3 bases: TGCGCCAGCAGTTCGGGACTAGCGGTCTCCTACGAGCAGTACTTC. The encoded protein is CASSSGLAVSYEQYF.

The chain couples TRBV7-6 to TRBJ2-2; 8 bases are a match to TRBD2. CDR3 length: 15 residues. Germline CDR1 reads SGHVS; CDR2 reads FNYEAQ. V was clipped by 1 base and J by 6 bases; unmatched bases: 4. CDR3 sequence (DNA): TGTGCCAGCAGCTTAGATTCGCGGGAGGCCGGGGAGCTGTTTTTT. Its translation: CASSLDSREAGELFF.